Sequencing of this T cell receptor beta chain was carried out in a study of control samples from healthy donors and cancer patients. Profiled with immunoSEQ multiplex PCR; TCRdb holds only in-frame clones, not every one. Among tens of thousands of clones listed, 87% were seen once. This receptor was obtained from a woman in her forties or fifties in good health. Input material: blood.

CDR3 in DNA: TGTGCCGCGCGACAGGAGTCCCTCCGCGCTTTCTTT. Its protein is CAARQESLRAFF. The chain employs TRBV24-1 and TRBJ1-1, with a tentative D call TRBD1 (6 bases). Trimming cost V 12 bases and J 11 bases, with 21 bases left between them. Per the germline V gene, CDR1 is KGHDR and CDR2 is SFDVKD. The CDR3 runs 12 residues.